The 17 T cell receptor beta chains below come from one sample, sequenced in a study of T cell responses to AZD1222 COVID-19 vaccine. Produced via immunoSEQ multiplex PCR; TCRdb's table is partial and in-frame only. Altogether 100,000 to 150,000 clones are present, 92% being singletons, with the ten largest covering over 1.5%. This sample comprised peripheral blood, obtained on day 0 of AZD1222 vaccination. These receptors originate from an adult in good health.

The chain couples TRBV18 to TRBJ1-2, with 9 positions matching TRBD1. After removal of 3 bases from V and 2 bases from J, the junction contained 1 base not matched to a gene. In germline, CDR1 is KGHSH, CDR2 LQKENI. The CDR3 is made up of 14 amino acids. The DNA of the CDR3 is TGTGCCAGCTCACCCGGGACAGGGAACTATGGCTACACCTTC. It specifies CASSPGTGNYGYTF.

The chain links TRBV10-3 to TRBJ1-4; 8 bases are a match to TRBD1. Losses at the gene ends were 10 bases for V and 0 bases for J; bases not matched to a gene: 1. The CDR3 totals 13 residues. Germline V gene lookup returns CDR1 ENHRY and CDR2 SYGVKD. CDR3 nucleotide sequence: TGTGCCACGACAGGGGCAACTAATGAAAAACTGTTTTTT. Amino acids: CATTGATNEKLFF.

This chain joins TRBV6-6 and TRBJ1-1; 10 bases agree with TRBD1. Germline V gene data show CDR1 as MNHNY and CDR2 as SVGAGI (reference sequence). Unmatched junction bases numbered 10, after V lost 5 bases and J lost 1 base. The CDR3 contains 17 residues. The CDR3 region has the DNA TGTGCCAGCAGTCTACGTCCCGGGACAGGGGCGAACACTGAAGCTTTCTTT. Amino acid sequence: CASSLRPGTGANTEAFF.

In DNA form, the CDR3 reads TGTGCCAGCAGCTTCGGATATGGCAATCAGCCCCAGCATTTT. It specifies CASSFGYGNQPQHF. The chain recombines TRBV5-6 with TRBJ1-5, with D hard to call. The CDR3 length is 14 residues. V was cut by 2 bases and J by 2 bases, with 8 bases left in between. Germline CDR1 reads SGHDT; CDR2 reads YYEEEE. Looking up the rest from reference TRBV5-6 and TRBJ1-5 gives the full variable domain: DAGVTQSPTHLIKTRGQQVTLRCSPKSGHDTVSWYQQALGQGPQFIFQYYEEEERQRGNFPDRFSGHQFPNYSSELNVNALLLGDSALYLCASSFGYGNQPQHFGDGTRLSIL.

As regards this clone: At one of its ends the junction is not consistent with the germline gene, which may arise from a read error. The chain carries TRBV6-1 and TRBJ1-2, with D perhaps matching TRBD1 (5 bases). There are 13 residues in the CDR3. Per the germline V gene, CDR1 is MNHNS and CDR2 is SASEGT. CDR3 nucleotide sequence: TGTGCCAGCAGGGAAGGGGAGGGCTATGGCTACACCTTC. Its translation: CASREGEGYGYTF.

This chain uses TRBV12-5 with TRBJ1-1; a possible D gene is TRBD1 (6 bases). Per germline, CDR1 LGHNT and CDR2 FRNRAP. Trimming removed 3 bases at V and 4 bases at J, with 9 bases between. This CDR3 comprises 13 residues. The CDR3 sequence is CASGFMDSTEAFF. The CDR3 DNA follows: TGTGCTAGTGGTTTTATGGACAGCACTGAAGCTTTCTTT.

The CDR3 region is CASSPLPRHGYNEQFF. CDR3 nucleotides: TGTGCCAGCAGTCCCCTCCCGAGGCATGGCTACAATGAGCAGTTCTTC. The chain combines TRBV27 with TRBJ2-1; D gene ambiguous. The CDR3 runs 16 residues. V gave up 5 bases and J gave up 3 bases, with 17 bases separating them. The germline CDR1 and CDR2 sequences are MNHEY and SMNVEV (reference sequence).

V is TRBV9 and J is TRBJ1-3, with D maybe TRBD1 (6 bases). Trimming left V 1 base short and J 0 bases short, with 8 bases between. There are 15 residues in the CDR3. Germline-derived CDR1 and CDR2 are SGDLS and YYNGEE. The CDR3 region is CASSVRGSSGNTIYF. The CDR3 DNA is TGTGCCAGCAGCGTAAGGGGGAGCTCTGGAAACACCATATATTTT.

The chain is built from TRBV6-1 and TRBJ2-7, with TRBD1 matching over 9 bases. This CDR3 spans 15 amino acids. Germline trimming cut 3 bases from V and 1 base from J; bases unmatched to any gene: 4. In germline, CDR1 is MNHNS, CDR2 SASEGT. CDR3 sequence (DNA): TGTGCCAGCAGTGACCCGGACAGGGGATCCTACGAGCAGTACTTC. Protein product: CASSDPDRGSYEQYF.

The chain carries TRBV2 and TRBJ1-2; D not certain. The V end was cut by 6 bases, the J end by 8 bases, with 19 bases between. From germline, CDR1 is SNHLY and CDR2 FYNNEI. The CDR3 has 14 amino acids. The CDR3 DNA follows: TGTGCCAGCAGGGGCGGGGTAATGGTTATGGGCTACACCTTC. Translated, it gives CASRGGVMVMGYTF. Full variable domain (missing parts from reference TRBV2 and TRBJ1-2): EPEVTQTPSHQVTQMGQEVILRCVPISNHLYFYWYRQILGQKVEFLVSFYNNEISEKSEIFDDQFSVERPDGSNFTLKIRSTKLEDSAMYFCASRGGVMVMGYTFGSGTRLTVV.

This rearrangement joins TRBV27 to TRBJ2-5; 8 nucleotides agree with TRBD1. Germline values: CDR1 MNHEY, CDR2 SMNVEV (reference sequence). The CDR3 runs to 17 residues. J lost 4 bases, V lost 2 bases, and 12 bases had no gene match. This chain's CDR3 is CASSLRGTGGFRETQYF. As DNA, the CDR3 is TGTGCCAGCAGTTTAAGGGGTACAGGGGGGTTTCGAGAGACCCAGTACTTC.

The rearrangement uses TRBV7-8 and TRBJ2-1, with TRBD1 matching 9 bases. Germline V gene lookup returns CDR1 SGHVS and CDR2 FQNEAQ. Unmatched junction bases numbered 7, after V lost 3 bases and J lost 4 bases. The CDR3 contains 16 residues. The chain's CDR3 is CASSLGRQGGYNEQFF. CDR3 bases: TGTGCCAGCAGCTTGGGGAGACAGGGGGGGTACAATGAGCAGTTCTTC.

The V gene is TRBV5-1, the J gene TRBJ2-1; 7 bases are shared with TRBD2. This CDR3 has 18 residues. Germline values: CDR1 SGHRS, CDR2 YFSETQ. After removal of 1 base from V and 0 bases from J, the junction contained 10 bases not matched to a gene. The CDR3 loop reads CASSLRGRTGGSYNEQFF. The CDR3 nucleotides are TGCGCCAGCAGCTTGAGGGGTCGGACGGGAGGCTCCTACAATGAGCAGTTCTTC.

This sequence joins TRBV6-1 and TRBJ2-6, with TRBD1 identical over 7 bases. This CDR3 comprises 18 residues. Germline V gene sequence: CDR1 MNHNS, CDR2 SASEGT. The V gene end was trimmed by 4 bases and the J gene end by 0 bases; junction bases not matched to a gene: 9. The CDR3 DNA follows: TGTGCCAGCAGTGGTCGGGGACAGTCGTTCTCTGGGGCCAACGTCCTGACTTTC. It is translated as CASSGRGQSFSGANVLTF.

The gene calls are TRBV19 and TRBJ2-3, with 8 bases identical to TRBD1. Germline V gene sequence: CDR1 LNHDA, CDR2 SQIVND (reference sequence). V dropped 1 base and J dropped 6; count of bases not matched to a gene: 12. CDR3 size: 17 residues. For the CDR3, the DNA is TGTGCCAGTAGTATAGGCCGGACAGGGCTAGTTATCGATACGCAGTATTTT. It translates to CASSIGRTGLVIDTQYF. The full variable domain, completed using reference TRBV19 and TRBJ2-3, is DGGITQSPKYLFRKEGQNVTLSCEQNLNHDAMYWYRQDPGQGLRLIYYSQIVNDFQKGDIAEGYSVSREKKESFPLTVTSAQKNPTAFYLCASSIGRTGLVIDTQYFGPGTRLTVL.

V and J are TRBV27 and TRBJ2-5; 10 positions agree with TRBD2. J lost 6 bases, V lost 6 bases, and 7 bases had no gene match. The CDR3 covers 14 residues. CDR1 and CDR2 (germline): MNHEY, SMNVEV (reference sequence). The CDR3 DNA reads TGTGCCAGCAGGCCCGGGACTAGCGTGAAGACCCAGTACTTC. Translation gives CASRPGTSVKTQYF.

The chain is built from TRBV6-1 and TRBJ1-4, with D unclear. The CDR3 is 13 amino acids. The V end lost 2 bases, the J end lost 7 bases, and 8 bases lay between the germline ends. Germline CDR1 is MNHNS and CDR2 is SASEGT. The CDR3 DNA reads TGTGCCAGCAGTGAACTACTGAGTGAAAAACTGTTTTTT. This gives the protein CASSELLSEKLFF.